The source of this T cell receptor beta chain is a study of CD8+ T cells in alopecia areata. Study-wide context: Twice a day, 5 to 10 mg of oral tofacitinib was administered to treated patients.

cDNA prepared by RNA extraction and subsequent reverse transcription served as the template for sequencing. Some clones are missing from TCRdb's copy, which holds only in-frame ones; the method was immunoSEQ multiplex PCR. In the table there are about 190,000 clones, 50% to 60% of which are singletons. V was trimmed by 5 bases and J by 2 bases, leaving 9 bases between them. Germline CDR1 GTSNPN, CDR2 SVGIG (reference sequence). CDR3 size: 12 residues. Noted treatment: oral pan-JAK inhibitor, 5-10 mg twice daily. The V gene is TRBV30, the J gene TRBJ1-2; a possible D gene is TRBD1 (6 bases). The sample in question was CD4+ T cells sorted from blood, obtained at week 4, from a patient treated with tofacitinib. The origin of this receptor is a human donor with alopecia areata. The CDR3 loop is CAWATGNYGYTF. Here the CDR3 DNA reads TGTGCCTGGGCTACAGGGAACTATGGCTACACCTTC.